This TCR beta chain originates from a study of blood T cell repertoires in COVID-19. Study details: Spain, Italy and the United States supplied samples that represented acute and convalescent COVID-19.

The CDR3 contains 12 residues. Germline V CDR1 and CDR2: SGHNT, YYREEE (reference sequence). V lost 4 bases, J lost 1 base, and 5 bases lay in between. Only in-frame clones appear in the TCRdb table, and some are missing; sequencing was by immunoSEQ multiplex PCR. The top ten hold about 2.1% of the sample, which has about 250,000 clones, around 87% seen once. What was sequenced was peripheral blood. This receptor was identified in a woman aged 55-69 years with COVID-19, enrolled during active disease. The chain has TRBV5-4 and TRBJ1-1; unclear D gene. DNA for the CDR3: TGTGCCAGCAGCCGACAGAACACTGAAGCTTTCTTT. Residues: CASSRQNTEAFF. Together with reference TRBV5-4 and TRBJ1-1, the CDR3 gives the full variable domain: ETGVTQSPTHLIKTRGQQVTLRCSSQSGHNTVSWYQQALGQGPQFIFQYYREEENGRGNFPPRFSGLQFPNYSSELNVNALELDDSALYLCASSRQNTEAFFGQGTRLTVV.